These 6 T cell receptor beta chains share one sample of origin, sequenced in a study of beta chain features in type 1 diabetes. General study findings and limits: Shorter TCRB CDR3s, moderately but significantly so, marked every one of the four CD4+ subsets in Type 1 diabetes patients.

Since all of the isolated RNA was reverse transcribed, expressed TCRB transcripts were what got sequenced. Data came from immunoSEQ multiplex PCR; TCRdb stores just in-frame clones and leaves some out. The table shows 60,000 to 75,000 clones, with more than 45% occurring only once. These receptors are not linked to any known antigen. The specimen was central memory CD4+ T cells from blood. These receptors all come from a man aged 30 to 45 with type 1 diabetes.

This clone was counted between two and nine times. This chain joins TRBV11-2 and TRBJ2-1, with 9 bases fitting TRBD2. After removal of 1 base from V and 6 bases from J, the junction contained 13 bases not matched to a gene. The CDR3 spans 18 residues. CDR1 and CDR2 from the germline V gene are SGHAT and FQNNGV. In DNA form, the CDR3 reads TGTGCCAGCAGCTTAGGGATAATAGCGGGAGCGCCATCCAATGAGCAGTTCTTC. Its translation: CASSLGIIAGAPSNEQFF. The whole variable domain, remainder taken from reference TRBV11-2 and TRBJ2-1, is EAGVAQSPRYKIIEKRQSVAFWCNPISGHATLYWYQQILGQGPKLLIQFQNNGVVDDSQLPKDRFSAERLKGVDSTLKIQPAKLEDSAVYLCASSLGIIAGAPSNEQFFGPGTRLTVL.

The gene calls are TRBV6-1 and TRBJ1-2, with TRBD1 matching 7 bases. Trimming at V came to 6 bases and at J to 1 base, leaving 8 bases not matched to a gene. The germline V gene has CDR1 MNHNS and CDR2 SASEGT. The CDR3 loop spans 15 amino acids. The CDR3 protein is CASSTPDRVNYGYTF. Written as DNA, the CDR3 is TGTGCCAGCAGCACCCCCGACAGGGTTAACTATGGCTACACCTTC.

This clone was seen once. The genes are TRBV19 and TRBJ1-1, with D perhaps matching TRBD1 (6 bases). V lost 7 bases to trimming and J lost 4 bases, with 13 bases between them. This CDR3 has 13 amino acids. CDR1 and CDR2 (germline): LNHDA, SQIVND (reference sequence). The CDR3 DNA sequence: TGTGCCAGTAAGGACAGCGAGGGCACTGAAGCTTTCTTT. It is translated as CASKDSEGTEAFF.

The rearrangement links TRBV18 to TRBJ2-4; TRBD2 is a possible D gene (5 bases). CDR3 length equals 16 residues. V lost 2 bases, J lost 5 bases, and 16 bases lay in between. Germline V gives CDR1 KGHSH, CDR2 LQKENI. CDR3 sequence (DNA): TGTGCCAGCTCACCAAGTCCCAGCGCTAGCCAAAACATTCAGTACTTC. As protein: CASSPSPSASQNIQYF.

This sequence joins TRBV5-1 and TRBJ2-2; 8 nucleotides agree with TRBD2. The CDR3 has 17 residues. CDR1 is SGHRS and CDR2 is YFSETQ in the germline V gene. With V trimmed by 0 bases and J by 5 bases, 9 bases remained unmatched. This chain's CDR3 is CASSLEGLVTRTGELFF. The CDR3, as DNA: TGCGCCAGCAGCTTGGAGGGACTAGTTACTCGAACCGGGGAGCTGTTTTTT.

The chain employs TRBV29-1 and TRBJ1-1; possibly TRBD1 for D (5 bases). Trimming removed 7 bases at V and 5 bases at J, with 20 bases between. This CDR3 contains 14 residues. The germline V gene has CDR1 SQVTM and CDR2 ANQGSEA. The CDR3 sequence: CSAAGQRILTEAFF. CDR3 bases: TGCAGCGCAGCAGGGCAGAGGATATTAACTGAAGCTTTCTTT. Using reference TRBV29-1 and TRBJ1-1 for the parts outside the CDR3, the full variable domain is SAVISQKPSRDICQRGTSLTIQCQVDSQVTMMFWYRQQPGQSLTLIATANQGSEATYESGFVIDKFPISRPNLTFSTLTVSNMSPEDSSIYLCSAAGQRILTEAFFGQGTRLTVV.